The TCR beta chain under discussion was sequenced for a study of T cells after yellow fever vaccination. This clonotype was detected only a few times. CDR1 and CDR2 (germline): ENHRY, SYGVKD. Trimming took 4 bases from V and 1 from J, leaving 17 bases between them. The CDR3 length is 18 residues. TCRdb independently ran MiXCR on the 5' RACE reads; one entry per CDR3 protein. In the table there are some 300,000 distinct CDR3 sequences, around 8.1% of which are singletons. The chain employs TRBV10-3 and TRBJ1-6; D is undetermined. The TCR sequence derives from a man aged 18 to 30 who received the YFV17D yellow fever vaccine. The sequenced sample was PBMCs, obtained around 45 days after the first yellow fever vaccination. The CDR3 DNA sequence: TGTGCCATCAGTGGGTCTCGCGGCCCGGATTCCTATAATTCACCCCTCCACTTT. It specifies CAISGSRGPDSYNSPLHF.